The 15 T cell receptor beta chains below all came from one sample that was sequenced in a study of cytotoxic CD8 clonotypes in ibrutinib-treated CLL. The method was immunoSEQ multiplex PCR; TCRdb's version includes in-frame clones alone and lacks a portion of them. In the table there are around 160,000 clones, about 80% of which are singletons. Material: PBMCs, obtained after 12 months of ibrutinib treatment. The receptors originated from a human donor with chronic lymphocytic leukemia.

A single count supports this clone. The CDR3: CASSLPGTGNYGYTF. CDR3 nucleotides: TGTGCCAGCTCACTCCCCGGGACAGGGAACTATGGCTACACCTTC. The chain uses TRBV18 and TRBJ1-2, with 9 bases aligning to TRBD1. The germline CDR1 and CDR2 sequences are KGHSH and LQKENI. The CDR3 has 15 amino acids. V dropped 4 bases and J dropped 2; count of bases not matched to a gene: 5.

As for this clone: A junction boundary mismatches the germline segment, possibly from a read error. The V gene is TRBV7-7, the J gene TRBJ2-2; D is unresolved. Germline CDR1 is SSHAT and CDR2 is FNYEAQ (reference sequence). The CDR3 sequence is 13 residues long. CDR3: CASSFQSTGELFF. The CDR3 nucleotides are TGTGCTAGCAGCTTTCAGAGCACCGGGGAGCTGTTTTTT.

This chain joins TRBV7-8 and TRBJ2-2; D gene unclear. Germline V gives CDR1 SGHVS, CDR2 FQNEAQ. V was cut by 5 bases and J by 7 bases, with 11 bases left in between. The CDR3 contains 13 residues. CDR3 sequence reads: CASSLRTLGELFF. In DNA, the CDR3 is TGTGCCAGCAGCCTCCGGACGCTCGGGGAGCTGTTTTTT.

This sequence joins TRBV18 and TRBJ2-3; 12 bases are shared with TRBD2. The trim removed 4 bases at V and 0 bases at J, leaving 8 bases unmatched. The CDR3 runs to 18 residues. The germline gives CDR1 KGHSH, CDR2 LQKENI. In DNA form, the CDR3 reads TGTGCCAGCTCACGCCCTAGGACTAGCGGGACTAGCACAGATACGCAGTATTTT. It translates to CASSRPRTSGTSTDTQYF.

This sequence joins TRBV7-9 and TRBJ1-1; D gene unclear. CDR3 length equals 13 residues. V lost 2 bases to trimming and J lost 1 base, with 5 bases between them. Looked up from germline, CDR1 is SEHNR and CDR2 is FQNEAQ (reference sequence). CDR3 in amino acids: CASSLFSNTEAFF. The CDR3 nucleotides read TGTGCCAGCAGCTTATTTTCGAACACTGAAGCTTTCTTT.

This clone has just one count. This chain uses TRBV2 with TRBJ1-1, with D possibly matching TRBD1 (6 bases). V dropped 7 bases and J dropped 0 bases, with 15 bases sitting between them. The length of the CDR3 is 15 residues. Germline CDR1 SNHLY, CDR2 FYNNEI. This CDR3 reads CASKDRGYLNTEAFF. DNA of the CDR3: TGTGCCAGCAAGGACAGAGGTTACCTGAACACTGAAGCTTTCTTT. Filled out from reference TRBV2 and TRBJ1-1, the complete variable domain reads EPEVTQTPSHQVTQMGQEVILRCVPISNHLYFYWYRQILGQKVEFLVSFYNNEISEKSEIFDDQFSVERPDGSNFTLKIRSTKLEDSAMYFCASKDRGYLNTEAFFGQGTRLTVV.

The chain links TRBV5-4 to TRBJ2-5; TRBD1 aligns across 12 bases. Germline CDR1 and CDR2: SGHNT and YYREEE (reference sequence). The trim removed 5 bases at V and 2 bases at J, leaving 4 bases unmatched. The CDR3 sequence is 15 residues long. CDR3 sequence reads: CASRRDRGLQETQYF. The CDR3 coding sequence is TGTGCCAGCAGGCGGGACAGGGGGCTGCAAGAGACCCAGTACTTC. Full variable domain (rest looked up from reference TRBV5-4 and TRBJ2-5): ETGVTQSPTHLIKTRGQQVTLRCSSQSGHNTVSWYQQALGQGPQFIFQYYREEENGRGNFPPRFSGLQFPNYSSELNVNALELDDSALYLCASRRDRGLQETQYFGPGTRLLVL.

This clone was observed a single time. The DNA for the CDR3 is TGTGCCAGCATCCTATCATACGGTCGGGGAGATACGCAGTATTTT. Translating gives CASILSYGRGDTQYF. This sequence joins TRBV27 and TRBJ2-3; maybe TRBD2 (5 bases). This CDR3 has 15 amino acids. The germline V and J ends were trimmed by 7 bases and 5 bases, with 19 bases remaining between them. Germline V gene sequence: CDR1 MNHEY, CDR2 SMNVEV (reference sequence).

The chain employs TRBV7-9 and TRBJ2-7; D is possibly TRBD1 (6 bases). Deletions cut 2 bases from V and 3 bases from J, with 14 bases between. The germline gives CDR1 SEHNR, CDR2 FQNEAQ (reference sequence). The CDR3 loop spans 15 amino acids. Here the CDR3 DNA reads TGTGCCAGCAGCTTAAGAGAACAGGGAAACTACGAGCAGTACTTC. This gives the protein CASSLREQGNYEQYF.

The chain couples TRBV28 to TRBJ1-5; the match to TRBD1 covers 9 bases. V was pared by 6 bases and J by 1 base, with 7 bases of the junction left unmatched. The CDR3 consists of 16 residues. The V gene's germline CDR1 is MDHEN and CDR2 SYDVKM. The CDR3, as DNA: TGTGCCAGCAGCCCTACGGGGACAGGGAGCAATCAGCCCCAGCATTTT. The encoded protein is CASSPTGTGSNQPQHF.

The V gene is TRBV28, the J gene TRBJ2-1; 7 positions agree with TRBD2. Losses at the gene ends were 2 bases for V and 0 bases for J; bases not matched to a gene: 7. This CDR3 contains 17 residues. Germline V CDR1 and CDR2: MDHEN, SYDVKM. The CDR3 region has the DNA TGTGCCAGCAGTTTACTCGGGGGGTCGAGCTCCTACAATGAGCAGTTCTTC. Translating gives CASSLLGGSSSYNEQFF. Complete variable domain (other parts from reference TRBV28 and TRBJ2-1): DVKVTQSSRYLVKRTGEKVFLECVQDMDHENMFWYRQDPGLGLRLIYFSYDVKMKEKGDIPEGYSVSREKKERFSLILESASTNQTSMYLCASSLLGGSSSYNEQFFGPGTRLTVL.

The chain couples TRBV7-2 to TRBJ2-5; weak D call: TRBD2 (5 bases). Germline CDR1 and CDR2: SGHTA and FQGNSA. V lost 1 base and J 1 base, leaving 7 bases between the germline ends. The CDR3 runs 14 residues. The CDR3 loop reads CASSLELGQETQYF. CDR3 bases: TGTGCCAGCAGCTTAGAACTAGGCCAAGAGACCCAGTACTTC.

V gene TRBV28 combines with J gene TRBJ1-4; D unclear. The CDR3 contains 13 residues. V was shortened by 2 bases and J by 5 bases, with 6 bases between the two germline ends. Germline loops: CDR1 MDHEN, CDR2 SYDVKM. The CDR3 loop reads CASSLTENEKLFF. For the CDR3, the DNA is TGTGCCAGCAGTTTAACGGAAAATGAAAAACTGTTTTTT.

This chain links TRBV7-2 with TRBJ1-1, with D unclear. The CDR3 has 13 amino acids. V was pared by 5 bases and J by 1 base, with 8 bases between. In germline, CDR1 is SGHTA, CDR2 FQGNSA. The CDR3 reads CASSSGWNTEAFF. CDR3 nucleotides: TGTGCCAGCAGCAGCGGATGGAACACTGAAGCTTTCTTT.

The chain links TRBV6-5 to TRBJ2-1; 10 bases map to TRBD2. Germline-derived CDR1 and CDR2 are MNHEY and SVGAGI. V lost 5 bases, J lost 6 bases, and 7 bases stayed unmatched. The CDR3 sequence is 15 residues long. This CDR3 reads CASSTLAGVPNEQFF. Here the CDR3 DNA reads TGTGCCAGCAGTACCCTAGCGGGAGTCCCCAATGAGCAGTTCTTC.